The text below deals with one T cell receptor beta chain. The data belong to a study of blood T cells in healthy people across ages. The trim removed 8 bases at V and 4 bases at J, leaving 5 bases unmatched. This CDR3 comprises 13 residues. The authors ran a second PCR of roughly 6 to 11 cycles using a sample-barcoded 5' primer and a J-beta primer mix. TCRdb processed the 5' RACE reads anew with MiXCR; each CDR3 protein has one entry. The sample yields 550,000 to 750,000 distinct CDR3 sequences, more than 20% seen once. The TCR originated in a man between 65 and 80 years old in good health. The chain recombines TRBV12-3 or TRBV12-4 with TRBJ2-7, with 10 bases lining up with TRBD1. Sequenced material: blood. CDR3 nucleotides: TGTGCCAGCGTCAGGGACAGGGGTTACGAGCAGTACTTC. This sequence encodes CASVRDRGYEQYF.